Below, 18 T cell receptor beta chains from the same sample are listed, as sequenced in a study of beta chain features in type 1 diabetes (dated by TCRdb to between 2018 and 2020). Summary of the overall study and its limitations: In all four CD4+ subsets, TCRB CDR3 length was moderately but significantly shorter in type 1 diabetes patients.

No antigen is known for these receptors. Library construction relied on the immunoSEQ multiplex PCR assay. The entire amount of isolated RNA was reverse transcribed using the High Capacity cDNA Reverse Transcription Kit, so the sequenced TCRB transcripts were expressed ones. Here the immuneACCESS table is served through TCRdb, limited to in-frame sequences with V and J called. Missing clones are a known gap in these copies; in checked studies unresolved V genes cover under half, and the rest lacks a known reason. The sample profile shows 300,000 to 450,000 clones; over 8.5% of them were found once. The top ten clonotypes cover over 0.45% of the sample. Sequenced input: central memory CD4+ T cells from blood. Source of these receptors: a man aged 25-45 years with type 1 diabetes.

CDR3 DNA sequence: TGTGCCAGCAGCCTTCGACAGGGCCAGAGGCCTGTCTTC. Its translation is CASSLRQGQRPVF. This chain uses TRBV21-1 with TRBJ2-7; the D call in the table, TRBD1, was not verified against the DNA. TRBV21-1 is listed as a pseudogene. The CDR3 totals 13 residues.

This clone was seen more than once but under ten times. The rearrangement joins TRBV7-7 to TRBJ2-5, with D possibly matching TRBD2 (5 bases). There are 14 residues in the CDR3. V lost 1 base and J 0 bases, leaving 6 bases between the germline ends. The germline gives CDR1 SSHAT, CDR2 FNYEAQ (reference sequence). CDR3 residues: CASSLGADQETQYF. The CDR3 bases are TGTGCCAGCAGCTTAGGAGCGGACCAAGAGACCCAGTACTTC.

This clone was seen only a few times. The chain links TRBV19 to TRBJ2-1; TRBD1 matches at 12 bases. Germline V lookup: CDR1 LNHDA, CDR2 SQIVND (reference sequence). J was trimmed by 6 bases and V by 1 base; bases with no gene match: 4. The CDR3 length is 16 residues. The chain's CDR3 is CASSIGGQGARNEQFF. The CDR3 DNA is TGTGCCAGTAGTATAGGGGGACAGGGGGCGCGCAATGAGCAGTTCTTC.

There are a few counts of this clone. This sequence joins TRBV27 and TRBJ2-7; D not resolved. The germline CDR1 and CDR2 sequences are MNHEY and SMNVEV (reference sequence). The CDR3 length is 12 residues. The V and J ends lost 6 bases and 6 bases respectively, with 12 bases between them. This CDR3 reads CASSTPGREQYF. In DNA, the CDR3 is TGTGCCAGCAGCACCCCGGGTCGCGAGCAGTACTTC.

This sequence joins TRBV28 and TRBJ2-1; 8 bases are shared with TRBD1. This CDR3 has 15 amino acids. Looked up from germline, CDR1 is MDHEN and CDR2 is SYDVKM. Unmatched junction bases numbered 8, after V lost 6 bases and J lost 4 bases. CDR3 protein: CASRPRQGNYNEQFF. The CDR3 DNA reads TGTGCCAGCAGACCTCGACAGGGGAATTACAATGAGCAGTTCTTC. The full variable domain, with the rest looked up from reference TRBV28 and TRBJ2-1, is DVKVTQSSRYLVKRTGEKVFLECVQDMDHENMFWYRQDPGLGLRLIYFSYDVKMKEKGDIPEGYSVSREKKERFSLILESASTNQTSMYLCASRPRQGNYNEQFFGPGTRLTVL.

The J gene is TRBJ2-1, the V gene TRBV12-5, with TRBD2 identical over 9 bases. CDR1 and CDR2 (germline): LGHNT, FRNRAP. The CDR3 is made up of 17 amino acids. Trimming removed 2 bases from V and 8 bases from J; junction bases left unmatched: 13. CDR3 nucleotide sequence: TGTGCTAGTGGTTTGACGGAAGGACTAGCGCGGTCCCATGAGCAGTTCTTC. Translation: CASGLTEGLARSHEQFF.

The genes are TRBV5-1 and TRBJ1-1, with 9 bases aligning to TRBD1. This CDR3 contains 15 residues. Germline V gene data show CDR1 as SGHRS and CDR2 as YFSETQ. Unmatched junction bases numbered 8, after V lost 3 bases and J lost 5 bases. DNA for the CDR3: TGCGCCAGCAGCTCCGGGACAGGGCCTGGGACTGAAGCTTTCTTT. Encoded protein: CASSSGTGPGTEAFF.

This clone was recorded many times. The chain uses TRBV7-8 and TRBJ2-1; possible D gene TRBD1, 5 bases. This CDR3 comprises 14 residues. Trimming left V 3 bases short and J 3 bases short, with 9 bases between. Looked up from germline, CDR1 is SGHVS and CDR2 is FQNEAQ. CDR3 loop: CASSFSRVYNEQFF. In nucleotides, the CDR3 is TGTGCCAGCAGCTTTAGCAGGGTCTACAATGAGCAGTTCTTC.

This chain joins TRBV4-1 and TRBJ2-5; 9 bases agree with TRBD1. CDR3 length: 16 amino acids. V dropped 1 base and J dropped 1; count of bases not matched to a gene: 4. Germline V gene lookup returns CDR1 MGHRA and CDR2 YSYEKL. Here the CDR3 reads CASSQGDRGTQETQYF. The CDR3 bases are TGCGCCAGCAGCCAAGGCGACAGGGGGACCCAAGAGACCCAGTACTTC.

The CDR3 sequence: CASSLDRWGVNTEAFF. In DNA, the CDR3 is TGTGCCAGCAGCTTAGATCGTTGGGGAGTGAACACTGAAGCTTTCTTT. The chain recombines TRBV11-2 with TRBJ1-1; D remains ambiguous. The germline V gene encodes CDR1 SGHAT and CDR2 FQNNGV. V shed 0 bases and J shed 0 bases, with 11 bases lying between them. The CDR3 runs to 16 residues.

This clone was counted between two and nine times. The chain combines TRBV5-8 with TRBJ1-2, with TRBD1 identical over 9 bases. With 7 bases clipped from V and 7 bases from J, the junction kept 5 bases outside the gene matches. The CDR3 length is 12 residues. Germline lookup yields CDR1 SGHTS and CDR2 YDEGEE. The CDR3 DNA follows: TGTGCCAGCGCGGACAGGGGTTTTGGCTACACCTTC. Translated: CASADRGFGYTF.

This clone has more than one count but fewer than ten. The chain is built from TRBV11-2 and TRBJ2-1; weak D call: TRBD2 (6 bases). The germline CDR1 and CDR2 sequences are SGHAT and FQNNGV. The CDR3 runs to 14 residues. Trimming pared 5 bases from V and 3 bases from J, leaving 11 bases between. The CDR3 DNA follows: TGTGCCAGCAGCGTACTTAGCGGCTACAATGAGCAGTTCTTC. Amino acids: CASSVLSGYNEQFF.

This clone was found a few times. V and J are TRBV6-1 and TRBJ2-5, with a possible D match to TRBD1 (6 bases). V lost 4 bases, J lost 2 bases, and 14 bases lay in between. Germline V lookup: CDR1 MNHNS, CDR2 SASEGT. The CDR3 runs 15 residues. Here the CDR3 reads CASSGGQKLQETQYF. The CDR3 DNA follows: TGTGCCAGCAGTGGCGGACAGAAACTTCAAGAGACCCAGTACTTC.

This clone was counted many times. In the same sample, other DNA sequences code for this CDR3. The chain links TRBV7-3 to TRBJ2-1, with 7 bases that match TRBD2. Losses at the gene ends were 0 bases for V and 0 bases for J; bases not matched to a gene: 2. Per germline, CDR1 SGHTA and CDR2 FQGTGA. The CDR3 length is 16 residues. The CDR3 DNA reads TGTGCCAGCAGCTTAACGGGAGGGAGCTCCTACAATGAGCAGTTCTTC. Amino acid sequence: CASSLTGGSSYNEQFF.

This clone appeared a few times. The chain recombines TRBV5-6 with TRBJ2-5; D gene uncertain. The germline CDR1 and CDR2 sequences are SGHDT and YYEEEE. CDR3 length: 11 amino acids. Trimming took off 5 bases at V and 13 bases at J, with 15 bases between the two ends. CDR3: CASRYPGLPYF. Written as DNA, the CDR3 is TGTGCCAGCAGGTACCCGGGCCTCCCGTACTTC.

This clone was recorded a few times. CDR3 nucleotides: TGTGCCAGCAGTTTAGTGCAAGAGACCCAGTACTTC. It yields the protein CASSLVQETQYF. The chain carries TRBV9 and TRBJ2-5; D gene uncertain. V was cut by 5 bases and J by 2 bases, with 7 bases left in between. CDR1 is SGDLS, CDR2 YYNGEE, per germline. This CDR3 is built from 12 residues.

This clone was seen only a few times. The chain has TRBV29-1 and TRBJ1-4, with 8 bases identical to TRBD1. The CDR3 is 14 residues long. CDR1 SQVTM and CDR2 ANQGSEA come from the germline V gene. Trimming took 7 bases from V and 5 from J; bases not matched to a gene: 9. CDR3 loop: CSGSLTGANEKLFF. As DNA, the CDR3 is TGCAGCGGATCCCTGACAGGGGCCAATGAAAAACTGTTTTTT.

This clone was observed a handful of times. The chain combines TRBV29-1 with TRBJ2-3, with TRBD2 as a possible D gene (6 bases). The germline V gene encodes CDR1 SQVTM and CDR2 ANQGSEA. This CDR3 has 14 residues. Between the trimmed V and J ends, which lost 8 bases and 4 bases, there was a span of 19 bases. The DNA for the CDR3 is TGCAGCTCGCAAGGGCAGGGAGGAGCAGATACGCAGTATTTT. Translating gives CSSQGQGGADTQYF.